The TCR beta chain under discussion was sequenced for a study of cytomegalovirus exposure and HLA in healthy donors. Germline trimming cut 5 bases from V and 5 bases from J; bases unmatched to any gene: 8. Germline V lookup: CDR1 SEHNR, CDR2 FQNEAQ (reference sequence). The CDR3 consists of 15 residues. The PCR used 60 Vbeta and 13 Jbeta primers. Under the authors' procedure: Counted up in a later analysis, unique TCR beta chains came to some 72 million, with around 10 million shared. Sequencing used immunoSEQ multiplex PCR; TCRdb keeps in-frame clones, though not all of them. V and J calls and clone size are as listed in that table; D and trimming were resolved from the DNA. The profile shows over 150,000 clones, about 80% of them singletons. Study observations and caveats: Data from an earlier analysis indicated that most TCR beta V segments were productive either about 87% or about 30% of the time.

With regard to this clone: The antigen remains unidentified.

The J gene is TRBJ2-5, the V gene TRBV7-9; TRBD2 aligns across 10 bases. The source of this sequence is a man aged 25 to 40 in good health and CMV-seropositive. The sequencing sample was made of PBMCs. CDR3 residues: CASSPSGRARETQYF. The CDR3 bases are TGTGCCAGCAGCCCCAGCGGGAGGGCGCGGGAGACCCAGTACTTC.